The 15 T cell receptor beta chains presented below share a single source sample, sequenced in a study of control samples from healthy donors and cancer patients. Measured with immunoSEQ multiplex PCR; TCRdb has only the in-frame clones, and not every one. The table lists 70,000 to 85,000 clones, 80% to 90% of them singletons. The sequenced sample was PBMCs. Every receptor here comes from a man aged 55 to 70 with head and neck cancer.

The gene calls are TRBV19 and TRBJ2-5, with D possibly matching TRBD2 (6 bases). Germline CDR1 is LNHDA and CDR2 is SQIVND (reference sequence). Trimming pared 6 bases from V and 5 bases from J, leaving 10 bases between. This CDR3 has 12 residues. The CDR3 loop is CASSGSGETQYF. The CDR3 bases are TGTGCCAGTAGCGGGAGTGGGGAGACCCAGTACTTC.

The chain is built from TRBV14 and TRBJ1-1, with a tentative D call TRBD1 (6 bases). There are 16 residues in the CDR3. V shed 0 bases and J shed 4 bases, with 15 bases lying between them. CDR1 and CDR2 from the germline V gene are SGHDN and FVKESK. In DNA, the CDR3 is TGTGCCAGCAGCCAAGATTTGAAGGGGGACTCCACTGAAGCTTTCTTT. Amino acids: CASSQDLKGDSTEAFF.

The chain uses TRBV11-3 and TRBJ2-1; 8 bases are a match to TRBD2. The germline CDR1 and CDR2 sequences are SGHNT and YENEEA. The CDR3 extends over 16 amino acids. V was clipped by 2 bases and J by 4 bases; unmatched bases: 7. The CDR3 sequence: CASSLRSSGPYNEQFF. In nucleotides, the CDR3 is TGTGCCAGCAGCTTAAGGTCTAGCGGGCCTTACAATGAGCAGTTCTTC.

The chain is built from TRBV30 and TRBJ1-3; D gene ambiguous. There are 11 residues in the CDR3. V gave up 5 bases and J gave up 4 bases, with 6 bases separating them. Germline V lookup: CDR1 GTSNPN, CDR2 SVGIG (reference sequence). CDR3 sequence reads: CAWGEGNTIYF. The CDR3 DNA reads as TGTGCCTGGGGAGAAGGAAACACCATATATTTT.

The CDR3 coding sequence is TGTGCCAGCAGCTTAGTTCAGGGGGCAGATACGCAGTATTTT. Encoded protein: CASSLVQGADTQYF. The gene calls are TRBV7-9 and TRBJ2-3, with TRBD1 matching over 7 bases. This CDR3 is 14 amino acids long. Germline CDR1 and CDR2: SEHNR and FQNEAQ (reference sequence). J gave up 4 bases and V 1 base, and 2 bases lay outside the gene matches.

This sequence joins TRBV19 and TRBJ1-2; TRBD1 might be the D (6 bases). CDR3 length: 13 amino acids. The germline CDR1 and CDR2 sequences are LNHDA and SQIVND (reference sequence). V was cut by 3 bases and J by 5 bases, with 10 bases left in between. The CDR3 DNA is TGTGCCAGTAGTATTCGGGGACATTATGGCTACACCTTC. The encoded protein is CASSIRGHYGYTF.

V usage is TRBV5-1 and J usage is TRBJ2-6; D remains unclear. Between the trimmed V and J ends, which lost 3 bases and 0 bases, there was a span of 7 bases. Germline V CDR1 and CDR2: SGHRS, YFSETQ. This CDR3 region has 15 residues. CDR3 residues: CASSSQFSGANVLTF. CDR3 DNA: TGCGCCAGCAGCTCGCAGTTCTCTGGGGCCAACGTCCTGACTTTC. The entire variable domain, with the rest obtained from reference TRBV5-1 and TRBJ2-6, is as follows: KAGVTQTPRYLIKTRGQQVTLSCSPISGHRSVSWYQQTPGQGLQFLFEYFSETQRNKGNFPGRFSGRQFSNSRSEMNVSTLELGDSALYLCASSSQFSGANVLTFGAGSRLTVL.

V usage is TRBV12-5 and J usage is TRBJ2-7; 8 bases match TRBD2. V lost 1 base, J lost 5 bases, and 10 bases stayed unmatched. The CDR3 contains 16 residues. CDR1 and CDR2 (germline): LGHNT, FRNRAP. CDR3 residues: CASGLDTSGPPNEQYF. The CDR3 coding sequence is TGTGCTAGTGGTTTGGACACTAGCGGACCTCCCAACGAGCAGTACTTC. Full variable domain (rest looked up from reference TRBV12-5 and TRBJ2-7): DARVTQTPRHKVTEMGQEVTMRCQPILGHNTVFWYRQTMMQGLELLAYFRNRAPLDDSGMPKDRFSAEMPDATLATLKIQPSEPRDSAVYFCASGLDTSGPPNEQYFGPGTRLTVT.

V is TRBV5-1 and J is TRBJ2-6; D is possibly TRBD1 (6 bases). V lost 4 bases, J lost 4 bases, and 18 bases lay in between. The germline gives CDR1 SGHRS, CDR2 YFSETQ. The CDR3 length is 17 residues. The CDR3 loop is CASSPPPAGDGANVLTF. The CDR3 DNA reads TGCGCCAGCAGCCCGCCACCGGCAGGGGACGGGGCCAACGTCCTGACTTTC.

This chain links TRBV19 with TRBJ1-5; 9 bases line up with TRBD1. In germline, CDR1 is LNHDA, CDR2 SQIVND (reference sequence). CDR3 length: 14 amino acids. V was pared by 4 bases and J by 9 bases, with 7 bases of the junction left unmatched. The CDR3: CASSTGTGPRPQHF. The CDR3 nucleotides read TGTGCCAGTAGTACGGGGACAGGGCCCCGGCCCCAGCATTTT.

The CDR3 is CAWSIRETQYF. The CDR3 nucleotides are TGTGCCTGGAGTATCAGGGAGACCCAGTACTTC. The rearrangement joins TRBV30 to TRBJ2-5; D is uncertain. CDR3 size: 11 residues. Trimming pared 2 bases from V and 5 bases from J, leaving 6 bases between. Germline V gene data show CDR1 as GTSNPN and CDR2 as SVGIG (reference sequence).

The chain combines TRBV5-1 with TRBJ1-2; tentative D call: TRBD1 (5 bases). Germline V gives CDR1 SGHRS, CDR2 YFSETQ. Between the trimmed V and J ends, which lost 9 bases and 9 bases, there was a span of 15 bases. The CDR3 is 11 residues long. Here the CDR3 reads CATRGEGSYTF. DNA of the CDR3: TGCGCCACCCGAGGGGAGGGAAGCTACACCTTC.

The V and J genes are TRBV5-1 and TRBJ2-5; D remains unclear. The CDR3 sequence is 14 residues long. V was trimmed by 4 bases and J by 1 base, leaving 11 bases between them. Germline V lookup: CDR1 SGHRS, CDR2 YFSETQ. CDR3 in amino acids: CASSVAGFQETQYF. CDR3 DNA: TGCGCCAGCAGCGTAGCAGGATTCCAAGAGACCCAGTACTTC.

This clone was seen a single time. This chain connects TRBV5-5 to TRBJ2-7; 8 bases align to TRBD1. This CDR3 comprises 14 residues. Losses at the gene ends were 4 bases for V and 3 bases for J; bases not matched to a gene: 6. Germline CDR1 SGHKS, CDR2 YYEKEE (reference sequence). CDR3 in amino acids: CASSIGQGIYEQYF. For the CDR3, the DNA is TGTGCCAGCAGCATAGGACAGGGAATCTACGAGCAGTACTTC.

The chain employs TRBV25-1 and TRBJ1-2; tentatively, D is TRBD1 (5 bases). This CDR3 comprises 14 residues. V was clipped by 2 bases and J by 6 bases, with 13 bases between them. The germline V gene has CDR1 MGHDK and CDR2 SYGVNS. The CDR3 DNA reads TGTGCCAGCAGTGAAACAGGCGGCAGGGATGGCTACACCTTC. This encodes CASSETGGRDGYTF.